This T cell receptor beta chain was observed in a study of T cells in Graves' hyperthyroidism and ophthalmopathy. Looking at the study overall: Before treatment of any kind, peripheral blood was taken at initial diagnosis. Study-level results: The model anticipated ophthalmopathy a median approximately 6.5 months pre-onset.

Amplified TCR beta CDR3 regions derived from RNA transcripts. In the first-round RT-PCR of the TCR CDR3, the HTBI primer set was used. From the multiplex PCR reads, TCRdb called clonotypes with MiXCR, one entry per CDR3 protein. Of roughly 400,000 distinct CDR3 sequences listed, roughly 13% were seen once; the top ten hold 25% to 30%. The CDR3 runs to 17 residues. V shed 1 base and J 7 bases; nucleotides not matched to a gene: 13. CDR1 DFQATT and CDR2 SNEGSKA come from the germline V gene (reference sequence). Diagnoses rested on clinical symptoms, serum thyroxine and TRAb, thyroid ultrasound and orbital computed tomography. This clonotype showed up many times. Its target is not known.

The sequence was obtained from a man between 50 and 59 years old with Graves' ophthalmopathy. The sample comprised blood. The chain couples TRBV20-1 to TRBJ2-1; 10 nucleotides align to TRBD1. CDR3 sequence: CSARVHPDRGRTNEQFF. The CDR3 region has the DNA TGCAGTGCTAGAGTGCACCCCGACAGGGGGCGGACGAATGAGCAGTTCTTC.